A single count supports the clone carrying this T cell receptor beta chain. Its antigen is not identified. This sample is part of a study of blood T cells in healthy people across ages. Study observations and caveats: It was held that the diversity estimates obtained from one million T cells were underestimates.

PCR was performed a second time for roughly 7 to 11 cycles using a sample-barcoded 5' primer and a J-beta primer mix. TCRdb re-derived calls from the 5' RACE reads in MiXCR, one entry per CDR3 protein. Of 700,000 or so distinct CDR3 sequences in the sample, approximately 40% were seen once. Peripheral blood was drawn, ten milliliters per donor. There are 14 residues in the CDR3. V lost 5 bases, J lost 1 base, and 9 bases lay in between. The sample consisted of blood. The receptor's source is a man older than 75 in good health. The genes are TRBV12-3 or TRBV12-4 and TRBJ1-5; D is ambiguous. The CDR3 loop is CASSRRESNQPQHF. CDR3 coding DNA: TGTGCCAGCAGTCGACGCGAGAGCAATCAGCCCCAGCATTTT.